A single sample gave rise to the 21 T cell receptor beta chains below, sequenced in a study of identifying expanded T cells in peripheral blood. Only in-frame clones appear in the TCRdb table, and some are missing; sequencing was by immunoSEQ multiplex PCR. The repertoire includes 100,000 to 150,000 clones, 70% to 90% of them detected once, and 8.4% sits in the top ten. Sequencing was done on a sample of blood. These receptor sequences come from a person aged 18 to 75 in good health.

The chain carries TRBV6-5 and TRBJ1-4; D gene uncertain. Germline CDR1 and CDR2: MNHEY and SVGAGI. V dropped 4 bases and J dropped 0 bases, with 6 bases sitting between them. The CDR3 has 14 amino acids. CDR3 in DNA: TGTGCCAGCAGTTTCAGTGCAACTAATGAAAAACTGTTTTTT. Translation gives CASSFSATNEKLFF.

V and J are TRBV7-9 and TRBJ2-5; 7 nucleotides line up with TRBD1. V was clipped by 3 bases and J by 5 bases; unmatched bases: 9. Germline V CDR1 and CDR2: SEHNR, FQNEAQ (reference sequence). The CDR3 spans 15 residues. The CDR3 loop is CASSFSQGKGETQYF. For the CDR3, the DNA is TGTGCCAGCAGCTTTTCACAGGGGAAGGGGGAGACCCAGTACTTC. Based on the CDR3 plus reference TRBV7-9 and TRBJ2-5, the full variable domain is DTGVSQNPRHKITKRGQNVTFRCDPISEHNRLYWYRQTLGQGPEFLTYFQNEAQLEKSRLLSDRFSAERPKGSFSTLEIQRTEQGDSAMYLCASSFSQGKGETQYFGPGTRLLVL.

The genes are TRBV29-1 and TRBJ2-7; 11 nucleotides match TRBD1. Germline V gene data show CDR1 as SQVTM and CDR2 as ANQGSEA. The V segment lost 7 bases and the J segment 5 bases; nucleotides outside the gene matches: 7. The CDR3 sequence is 13 residues long. In nucleotides, the CDR3 is TGCAGCGCCAGGACAGGGGGCTACCACGAGCAGTACTTC. Its protein is CSARTGGYHEQYF.

This chain connects TRBV5-1 to TRBJ1-4; D possibly corresponds to TRBD1 (5 bases). This CDR3 region has 17 residues. The germline CDR1 and CDR2 sequences are SGHRS and YFSETQ. Trimming removed 1 base at V and 4 bases at J, with 17 bases between. The CDR3 DNA follows: TGCGCCAGCAGCTTGTCTGGGGCGGGGGGACTTAATGAAAAACTGTTTTTT. Protein: CASSLSGAGGLNEKLFF.

This clone came up once. This sequence joins TRBV19 and TRBJ2-1, with 10 positions matching TRBD2. The CDR3 has 15 amino acids. CDR1 is LNHDA and CDR2 is SQIVND in the germline V gene (reference sequence). Germline trimming cut 5 bases from V and 8 bases from J; bases unmatched to any gene: 9. CDR3 amino acids: CASSPASGSLHEQFF. The CDR3 nucleotides are TGTGCCAGTAGTCCAGCTAGCGGGAGTCTCCATGAGCAGTTCTTC.

The chain couples TRBV5-6 to TRBJ1-1, with 7 bases that match TRBD1. The CDR3 covers 14 residues. Per the germline V gene, CDR1 is SGHDT and CDR2 is YYEEEE. Trimming removed 4 bases from V and 3 bases from J; junction bases left unmatched: 6. The CDR3 region is CASSQGQKYTEAFF. The CDR3 nucleotides are TGTGCCAGCAGCCAGGGACAGAAATACACTGAAGCTTTCTTT.

The rearrangement joins TRBV19 to TRBJ1-2; 12 bases are shared with TRBD1. The germline V gene encodes CDR1 LNHDA and CDR2 SQIVND (reference sequence). The CDR3 runs to 16 residues. V shed 5 bases and J 3 bases; nucleotides not matched to a gene: 7. CDR3 bases: TGTGCCAGTAGTTCTATCCGGGACAGGGGGCACTATGGCTACACCTTC. Its protein is CASSSIRDRGHYGYTF.

The chain couples TRBV9 to TRBJ1-2; no clear D. V was trimmed by 0 bases and J by 2 bases, leaving 5 bases between them. Germline V gene sequence: CDR1 SGDLS, CDR2 YYNGEE. This CDR3 region has 13 residues. As DNA, the CDR3 is TGTGCCAGCAGCGTAGCACGCAACTATGGCTACACCTTC. Residues: CASSVARNYGYTF. The full variable domain, completed using reference TRBV9 and TRBJ1-2, is DSGVTQTPKHLITATGQRVTLRCSPRSGDLSVYWYQQSLDQGLQFLIQYYNGEERAKGNILERFSAQQFPDLHSELNLSSLELGDSALYFCASSVARNYGYTFGSGTRLTVV.

The chain recombines TRBV6-4 with TRBJ2-1, with 11 bases fitting TRBD2. J lost 2 bases, V lost 5 bases, and 5 bases had no gene match. Germline CDR1 reads MRHNA; CDR2 reads SNTAGT. The CDR3 is 16 residues long. The CDR3: CASSPGLAGTYNEQFF. For the CDR3, the DNA is TGTGCCAGCAGTCCTGGACTAGCGGGCACCTACAATGAGCAGTTCTTC.

The CDR3 bases are TGCAGCGTTGAAGGGGGGACTGAAGCTTTCTTT. It translates to CSVEGGTEAFF. The chain joins TRBV29-1 to TRBJ1-1; D may be TRBD1 (5 bases). V lost 1 base, J lost 5 bases, and 5 bases lay in between. From germline, CDR1 is SQVTM and CDR2 ANQGSEA. The CDR3 runs to 11 residues.

This rearrangement joins TRBV6-6 to TRBJ2-7; a possible D gene is TRBD1 (6 bases). Germline lookup yields CDR1 MNHNY and CDR2 SVGAGI (reference sequence). Trimming cost V 2 bases and J 1 base, with 12 bases left between them. This CDR3 has 15 residues. The CDR3 region has the DNA TGTGCCAGCAGTTACGGGGGCGCAAGGTCCTACGAGCAGTACTTC. Translated, it gives CASSYGGARSYEQYF.

On this clone itself: This sample also contains other DNA sequences that code for the same CDR3. The V and J genes are TRBV5-1 and TRBJ1-1, with D maybe TRBD1 (5 bases). V was clipped by 4 bases and J by 1 base, with 11 bases between them. Germline CDR1 and CDR2: SGHRS and YFSETQ. The CDR3 is 14 amino acids. The CDR3 sequence is CASSPQATNTEAFF. In DNA form, the CDR3 reads TGCGCCAGCAGCCCACAGGCGACGAACACTGAAGCTTTCTTT.

This chain joins TRBV5-6 and TRBJ2-3, with D perhaps being TRBD1 or TRBD2 (5 bases each). CDR3 length: 14 residues. V was trimmed by 6 bases and J by 0 bases, leaving 11 bases between them. CDR1 and CDR2 from the germline V gene are SGHDT and YYEEEE. The CDR3: CASTSGPSTDTQYF. The CDR3, as DNA: TGTGCCAGCACCTCGGGGCCTAGCACAGATACGCAGTATTTT.

The rearrangement links TRBV6-6 to TRBJ2-3; 8 bases fit TRBD1. This CDR3 is 13 amino acids long. Trimming at V came to 7 bases and at J to 6 bases, leaving 6 bases not matched to a gene. Germline CDR1 reads MNHNY; CDR2 reads SVGAGI (reference sequence). This chain's CDR3 is CASTRQGWDTQYF. CDR3 nucleotides: TGTGCCAGCACCCGACAGGGGTGGGATACGCAGTATTTT.

This clone has just one count. The chain uses TRBV4-3 and TRBJ1-2; TRBD1 is a possible D gene (5 bases). The CDR3 extends over 15 amino acids. Trimming left V 2 bases short and J 0 bases short, with 10 bases between. Germline V gives CDR1 LGHNA, CDR2 YSLEER. CDR3 in DNA: TGCGCCAGCAGCCAACCAGACAGTTCTAACTATGGCTACACCTTC. It codes for CASSQPDSSNYGYTF.

This clone was recorded once. The gene calls are TRBV7-2 and TRBJ2-1; D gene uncertain. This CDR3 region has 13 residues. Trimming pared 3 bases from V and 7 bases from J, leaving 10 bases between. In germline, CDR1 is SGHTA, CDR2 FQGNSA. The CDR3 sequence is CASSFGELNEQFF. In DNA form, the CDR3 reads TGTGCCAGCAGCTTCGGAGAGTTAAATGAGCAGTTCTTC.

This clone showed up just a few times. The V call is TRBV14, the J call TRBJ2-1; unclear D gene. CDR3 length equals 17 residues. The germline V and J ends were trimmed by 0 bases and 0 bases, with 12 bases remaining between them. Germline V gives CDR1 SGHDN, CDR2 FVKESK. This chain's CDR3 is CASSQEDKPSSYNEQFF. DNA of the CDR3: TGTGCCAGCAGCCAAGAAGATAAGCCCTCCTCCTACAATGAGCAGTTCTTC.

The chain joins TRBV6-6 to TRBJ1-3; no clear D gene. V shed 10 bases and J shed 0 bases, with 19 bases lying between them. The CDR3 totals 16 residues. The germline gives CDR1 MNHNY, CDR2 SVGAGI (reference sequence). The CDR3 nucleotides are TGTGCCACCCATACCCTGGGGAGCCTCTCTGGAAACACCATATATTTT. Amino acid sequence: CATHTLGSLSGNTIYF.

V usage is TRBV10-2 and J usage is TRBJ2-7; D remains ambiguous. The V end was cut by 2 bases, the J end by 2 bases, with 13 bases between. The CDR3 sequence is 15 residues long. The germline V gene encodes CDR1 WSHSY and CDR2 SAAADI. CDR3 residues: CASSEIRASPYEQYF. The CDR3 DNA sequence: TGCGCCAGCAGTGAGATCCGGGCCAGCCCCTACGAGCAGTACTTC.

This clone was detected only once. CDR3 DNA: TGTGCCAGCTCACCTAGGGGGTATGAGCAGTTCTTC. Residues: CASSPRGYEQFF. The V call is TRBV18, the J call TRBJ2-1, with D tentatively TRBD1 (6 bases). This CDR3 has 12 residues. Trimming removed 3 bases at V and 8 bases at J, with 8 bases between. The germline gives CDR1 KGHSH, CDR2 LQKENI.

The V and J genes are TRBV10-2 and TRBJ2-7, with 7 positions matching TRBD1. V was clipped by 5 bases and J by 5 bases; unmatched bases: 3. Germline CDR1 is WSHSY and CDR2 is SAAADI. The CDR3 sequence is 12 residues long. The CDR3 DNA reads as TGCGCCAGCAGTATAACAGGGGACGAGCAGTACTTC. Its protein is CASSITGDEQYF.